This TCR beta chain is drawn from a study of vaccination effects on CD4 cells after COVID-19. Sequencing used immunoSEQ multiplex PCR; TCRdb keeps in-frame clones, though not all of them. The sample has tens of thousands of clones, around 74% seen once. The CDR3 is 12 residues long. Germline values: CDR1 MNHNS, CDR2 SASEGT. With 2 bases removed from V and 3 bases from J, the gap between germline ends came to 5 bases. This clone was recorded only once. Its specificity is unknown. Expansion of antigen-specific CD4+ T cells with viral peptide pools was carried out by the ViraFEST assay before sequencing. The culture ran for 10 days before CD4+ T cells were isolated. The cohort was immunized with two doses of either the BNT162b2 or mRNA-1273 vaccine.

The material was CD4+ T cells from PBMCs cultured with HCoV-OC43 spike peptides, obtained after COVID-19 vaccination. Stated subset: HCoV-OC43 spike overlapping peptide pool stimulation. The J gene is TRBJ2-7, the V gene TRBV6-1; unclear D gene. The clonotype originates from a human donor who received a COVID-19 vaccine. The CDR3 DNA is TGTGCCAGCAGTGAAAAAAACTACGAGCAGTACGTC. Encoded protein: CASSEKNYEQYV.